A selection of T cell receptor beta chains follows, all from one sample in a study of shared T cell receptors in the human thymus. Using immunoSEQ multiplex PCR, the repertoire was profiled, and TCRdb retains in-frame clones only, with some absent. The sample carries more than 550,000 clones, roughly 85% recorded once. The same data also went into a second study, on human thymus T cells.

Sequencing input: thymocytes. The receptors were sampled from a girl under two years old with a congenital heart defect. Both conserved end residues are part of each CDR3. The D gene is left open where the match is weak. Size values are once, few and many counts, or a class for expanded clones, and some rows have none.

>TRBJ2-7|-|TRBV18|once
TGTGCCAGCTCACCACCCATCCGGGGTACCTACGAGCAGTACTTC
CASSPPIRGTYEQYF
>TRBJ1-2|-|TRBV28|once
TGTGCCACCGGGGACAAGCCAGTCGGGGGCTACACCTTC
CATGDKPVGGYTF
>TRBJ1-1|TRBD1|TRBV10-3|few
TGTGCCATCAGTGTACAGGGGCACACTGAAGCTTTCTTT
CAISVQGHTEAFF
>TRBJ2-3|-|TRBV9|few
TGTGCCAGCAGCGTAGAACCTACGCCAAATTCAGATACGCAGTATTTT
CASSVEPTPNSDTQYF
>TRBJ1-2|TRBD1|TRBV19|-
TGTGCCAGTAGTATACCGTCGGCAGGGGGCCCCTATGGCTACACCTTC
CASSIPSAGGPYGYTF
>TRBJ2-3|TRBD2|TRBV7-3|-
TGTGCCAGCAGCTTATGGGGTTTACGTAGAGCGGGGGGGCGAGATACGCAGTATTTT
CASSLWGLRRAGGRDTQYF
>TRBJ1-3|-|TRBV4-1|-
TGCGCCAGCAGCCAAGCCGGACGGGGCTCTGGAAACACCATATATTTT
CASSQAGRGSGNTIYF
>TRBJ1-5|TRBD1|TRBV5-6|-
TGTGCCAGCAGCGTCGGCGGTAAACAGGGGTTGAGCAATCAGCCCCAGCATTTT
CASSVGGKQGLSNQPQHF
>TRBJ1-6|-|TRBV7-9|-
TGTGCCAGCAGCCGATCCATTTTTTCGACAGGTCTGGATTCACCCCTCCACTTT
CASSRSIFSTGLDSPLHF
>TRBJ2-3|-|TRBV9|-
TGTGCCAGCAGCTCACTGCGGGTTGACACAGATACGCAGTATTTT
CASSSLRVDTDTQYF